This record covers a single TCR beta chain. TCR beta chains were sequenced at survey level with immunoSEQ. Assay: immunoSEQ multiplex PCR; the TCRdb copy retains only in-frame clones and omits some. This sample yields approximately 70,000 clones, of which 93% are seen a single time; roughly 4% belongs to the top ten. The V gene's germline CDR1 is KGHDR and CDR2 SFDVKD. This CDR3 comprises 15 residues. Trimming removed 2 bases from V and 5 bases from J; junction bases left unmatched: 7. This sequence was found in a man aged 40-55 years with rheumatoid arthritis. Sequenced input: PBMCs. The chain links TRBV24-1 to TRBJ2-5, with 7 nucleotides matching TRBD1. The CDR3: CATSDSGTAQETQYF. CDR3 coding DNA: TGTGCCACCAGTGATTCGGGGACAGCCCAGGAGACCCAGTACTTC.